This T cell receptor beta chain was captured by sequencing in a study of identifying expanded T cells in peripheral blood. Study findings and constraints: Over approximately two and four weeks, about 15 and 19 clones changed, versus 1.2 between replicates. Clone count variance between approximately two-week samples rose with total template count.

Collection occurred without any documented infections or immune events in donors. Worth noting for this clone: The antigen remains undetermined.

TCRdb keeps only in-frame clones here, not all; method: immunoSEQ multiplex PCR. The table lists over 70,000 clones, 88% of them singletons, with under 20% in the top ten. The V end was cut by 8 bases, the J end by 4 bases, with 18 bases between. The length of the CDR3 is 15 residues. CDR1 MNHEY and CDR2 SMNVEV come from the germline V gene (reference sequence). Sequencing was performed on blood. V and J are TRBV27 and TRBJ1-5; D possibly corresponds to TRBD1 (6 bases). The TCR was taken from a person aged 18 to 75 in good health. The CDR3 DNA sequence: TGTGCCAGCCCAACGGTCAAACAGGGAAATCAGCCCCAGCATTTT. Protein sequence: CASPTVKQGNQPQHF.